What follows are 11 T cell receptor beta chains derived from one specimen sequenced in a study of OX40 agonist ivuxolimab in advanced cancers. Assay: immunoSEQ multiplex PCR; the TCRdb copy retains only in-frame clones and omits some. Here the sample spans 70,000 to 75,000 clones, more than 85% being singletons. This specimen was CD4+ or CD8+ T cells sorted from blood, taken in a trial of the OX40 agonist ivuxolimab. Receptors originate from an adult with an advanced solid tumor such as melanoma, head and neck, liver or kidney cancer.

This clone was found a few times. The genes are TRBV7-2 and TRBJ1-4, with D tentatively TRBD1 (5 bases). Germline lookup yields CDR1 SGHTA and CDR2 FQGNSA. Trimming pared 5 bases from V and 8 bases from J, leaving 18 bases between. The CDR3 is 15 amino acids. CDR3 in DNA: TGTGCCAGCAGCCAATCAACAGGCCCTGGGGAAAAACTGTTTTTT. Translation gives CASSQSTGPGEKLFF.

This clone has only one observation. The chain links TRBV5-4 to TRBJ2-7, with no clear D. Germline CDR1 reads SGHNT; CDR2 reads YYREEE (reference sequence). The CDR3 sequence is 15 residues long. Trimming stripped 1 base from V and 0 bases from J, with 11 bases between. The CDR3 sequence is CASSLIQRSSYEQYF. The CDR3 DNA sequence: TGTGCCAGCAGCTTGATACAGAGGAGCTCCTACGAGCAGTACTTC. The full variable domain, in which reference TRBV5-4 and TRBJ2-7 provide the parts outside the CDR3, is ETGVTQSPTHLIKTRGQQVTLRCSSQSGHNTVSWYQQALGQGPQFIFQYYREEENGRGNFPPRFSGLQFPNYSSELNVNALELDDSALYLCASSLIQRSSYEQYFGPGTRLTVT.

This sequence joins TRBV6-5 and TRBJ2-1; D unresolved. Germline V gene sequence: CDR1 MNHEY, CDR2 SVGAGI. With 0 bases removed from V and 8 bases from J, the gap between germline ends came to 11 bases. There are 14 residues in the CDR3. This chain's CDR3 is CASSYSPSLHEQFF. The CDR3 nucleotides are TGTGCCAGCAGTTACTCGCCTAGTCTCCATGAGCAGTTCTTC.

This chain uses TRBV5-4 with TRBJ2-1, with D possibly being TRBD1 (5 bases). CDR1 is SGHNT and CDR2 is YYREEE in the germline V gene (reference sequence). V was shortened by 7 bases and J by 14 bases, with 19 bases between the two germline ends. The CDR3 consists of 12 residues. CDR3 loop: CASSHTRADKFF. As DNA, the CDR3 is TGTGCCAGCTCGCATACCCGGGCGGACAAGTTCTTC.

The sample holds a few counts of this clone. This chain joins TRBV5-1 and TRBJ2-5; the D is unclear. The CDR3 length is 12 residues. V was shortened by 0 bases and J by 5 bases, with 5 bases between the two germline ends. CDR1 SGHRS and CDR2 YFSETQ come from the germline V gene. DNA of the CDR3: TGCGCCAGCAGCTTGGAGTCGGAGACCCAGTACTTC. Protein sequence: CASSLESETQYF.

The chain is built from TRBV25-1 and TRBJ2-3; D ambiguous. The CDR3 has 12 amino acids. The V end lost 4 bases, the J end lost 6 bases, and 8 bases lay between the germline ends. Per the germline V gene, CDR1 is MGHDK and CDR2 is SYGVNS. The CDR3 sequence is CASSGDLDTQYF. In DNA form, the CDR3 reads TGTGCCAGCAGTGGGGATTTGGATACGCAGTATTTT.

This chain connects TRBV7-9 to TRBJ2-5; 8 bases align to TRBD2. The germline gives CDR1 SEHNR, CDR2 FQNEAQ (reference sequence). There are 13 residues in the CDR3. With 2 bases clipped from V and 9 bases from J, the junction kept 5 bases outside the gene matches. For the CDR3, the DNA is TGTGCCAGCAGCTTATTCGGGAGGGGCTCCCAGTACTTC. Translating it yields CASSLFGRGSQYF.

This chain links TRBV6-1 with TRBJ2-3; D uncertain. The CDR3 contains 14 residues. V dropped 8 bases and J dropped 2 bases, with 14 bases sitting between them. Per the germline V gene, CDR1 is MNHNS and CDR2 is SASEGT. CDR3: CASDTASVTDTQYF. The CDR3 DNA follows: TGTGCCAGCGATACCGCGTCAGTCACAGATACGCAGTATTTT.

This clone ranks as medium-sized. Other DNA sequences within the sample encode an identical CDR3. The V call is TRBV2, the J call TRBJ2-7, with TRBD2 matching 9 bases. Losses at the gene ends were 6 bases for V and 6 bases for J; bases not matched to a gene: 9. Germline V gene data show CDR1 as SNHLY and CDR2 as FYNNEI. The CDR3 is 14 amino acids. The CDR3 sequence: CASRVAGATFEQYF. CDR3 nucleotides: TGTGCCAGCAGGGTAGCGGGAGCGACCTTCGAGCAGTACTTC.

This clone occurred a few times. The CDR3 nucleotides are TGCGCCAGCAGCCGAGGCCGGGACACGAACACTGAAGCTTTCTTT. Protein: CASSRGRDTNTEAFF. V is TRBV4-1 and J is TRBJ1-1, with D perhaps TRBD1 (6 bases). The CDR3 has 15 amino acids. Germline lookup yields CDR1 MGHRA and CDR2 YSYEKL. The V and J ends lost 4 bases and 1 base respectively, with 13 bases between them.

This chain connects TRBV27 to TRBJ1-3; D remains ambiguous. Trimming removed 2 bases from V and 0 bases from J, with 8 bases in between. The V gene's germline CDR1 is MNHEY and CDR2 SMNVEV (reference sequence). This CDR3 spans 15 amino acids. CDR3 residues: CASSLMGSSGNTIYF. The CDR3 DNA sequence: TGTGCCAGCAGTTTAATGGGGAGCTCTGGAAACACCATATATTTT.